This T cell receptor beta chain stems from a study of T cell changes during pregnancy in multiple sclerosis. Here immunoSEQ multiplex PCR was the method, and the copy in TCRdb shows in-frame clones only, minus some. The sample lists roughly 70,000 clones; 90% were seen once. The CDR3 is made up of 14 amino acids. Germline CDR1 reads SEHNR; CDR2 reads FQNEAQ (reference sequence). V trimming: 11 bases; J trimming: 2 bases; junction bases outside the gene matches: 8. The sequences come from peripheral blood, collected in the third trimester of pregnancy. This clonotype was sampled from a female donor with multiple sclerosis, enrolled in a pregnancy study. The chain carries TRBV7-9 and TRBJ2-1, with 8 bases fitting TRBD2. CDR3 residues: CAAGGAGAYNEQFF. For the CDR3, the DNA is TGTGCCGCTGGTGGAGCGGGGGCCTACAATGAGCAGTTCTTC.